This TCR beta chain was sequenced during a study of blood T cell repertoires in COVID-19. Study-level background: The analysed material was cDNA or gDNA that came from T cells, B-cell-depleted T cells, or PBMCs.

As handled by the study authors: Quantification of nucleated cells was approximated via reference gene primer amplification. Some clones are missing from TCRdb's copy, which holds only in-frame ones; the method was immunoSEQ multiplex PCR. V and J calls and clone size are copied from that table; D and trimming were computed from the DNA. The sample yields hundreds of thousands of clones, roughly 90% seen once. The CDR3 is 15 amino acids. Trimming stripped 0 bases from V and 6 bases from J, with 15 bases between. The germline CDR1 and CDR2 sequences are SGHDN and FVKESK. The sample comprised peripheral blood. This clonotype was sampled from a middle-aged man with acute or convalescent COVID-19. The chain recombines TRBV14 with TRBJ2-7; the D is unclear. The CDR3 DNA reads TGTGCCAGCAGCCAAGAAACTTACCTGCCTGGCGAGCAGTACTTC. Its protein is CASSQETYLPGEQYF.